This entry lists 30 T cell receptor beta chains sequenced from one sample in a study of CDR3 diversity in severe acne (dated by TCRdb to the late 2010s). Library generation was performed with PCR. TCRdb records Illumina HiSeq 2000 as the sequencer. Using fastp trimming at Q25 and MiXCR clonotype assembly, TCRdb reanalyzed the public sequencing data and kept in-frame beta chains. Rows are unified per CDR3 protein, each entry keeping the most common DNA and genes. The sample records approximately 77,000 distinct CDR3 sequences, around 50% of which are singletons. The ten largest clones represent 11% of the sample. Source material: blood. The receptors were sampled from a male donor with severe acne vulgaris.

The V and J genes are TRBV19 and TRBJ1-1; TRBD1 might be the D (5 bases). The CDR3 consists of 15 residues. CDR1 is LNHDA and CDR2 is SQIVND in the germline V gene (reference sequence). V lost 1 base and J 3 bases, leaving 12 bases between the germline ends. The CDR3 bases are TGTGCCAGTAGTATAGTTCCGGGACGACACACTGAAGCTTTCTTT. It specifies CASSIVPGRHTEAFF.

The chain carries TRBV9 and TRBJ1-2, with D possibly being TRBD1 (5 bases). V lost 5 bases and J lost 0, with 14 bases in between. This CDR3 spans 15 amino acids. Germline V gene data show CDR1 as SGDLS and CDR2 as YYNGEE. The CDR3 nucleotides read TGTGCCAGCAGTGACAGAAGAACTGCTAACTATGGCTACACCTTC. Translating it yields CASSDRRTANYGYTF.

This clonotype came up a few times. J is TRBJ2-5 and V is TRBV30; the match to TRBD1 covers 8 bases. The germline V gene has CDR1 GTSNPN and CDR2 SVGIG (reference sequence). The CDR3 consists of 16 residues. V lost 2 bases and J lost 1; bases outside the gene matches: 9. CDR3: CAWSPRDRWGQETQYF. The CDR3 DNA follows: TGTGCCTGGAGTCCCCGGGACAGGTGGGGCCAAGAGACCCAGTACTTC.

This clonotype was found a few times. The J gene is TRBJ1-1, the V gene TRBV4-3; D not resolved. The CDR3 loop spans 14 amino acids. Trimming took 1 base from V and 3 from J, leaving 9 bases between them. Germline CDR1 and CDR2: LGHNA and YSLEER. For the CDR3, the DNA is TGCGCCAGCAGCCAAGGGAGCACGGACACTGAAGCTTTCTTT. It codes for CASSQGSTDTEAFF.

This clonotype has only a few counts. V and J are TRBV2 and TRBJ2-6; D call uncertain. The CDR3 sequence is 13 residues long. With 5 bases removed from V and 4 bases from J, the gap between germline ends came to 6 bases. CDR1 and CDR2 from the germline V gene are SNHLY and FYNNEI. The chain's CDR3 is CASSREGANVLTF. DNA for the CDR3: TGTGCCAGCAGTCGCGAAGGGGCCAACGTCCTGACTTTC.

The chain recombines TRBV6-1 with TRBJ2-3; no clear D. Deletions cut 4 bases from V and 4 bases from J, with 15 bases between. CDR1 is MNHNS and CDR2 is SASEGT in the germline V gene. This CDR3 comprises 15 residues. The CDR3 nucleotides are TGTGCCAGCAGTGTATCTATCGGTGGTGCAGATACGCAGTATTTT. Its protein is CASSVSIGGADTQYF.

As regards this clonotype: Being one base from a much bigger clone, this may be a read error. V gene TRBV6-4 combines with J gene TRBJ2-3; D is possibly TRBD1 or TRBD2 (5 bases each). This CDR3 is 14 amino acids long. CDR1 is MRHNA and CDR2 is SNTAGT in the germline V gene. Trimming left V 5 bases short and J 2 bases short, with 11 bases between. The DNA for the CDR3 is TGTGCCAGCAGTAGGGACGGTGACACAGATACGCAGTATTTT. The encoded protein is CASSRDGDTDTQYF.

This clonotype has ten or more counts. V is TRBV10-3 and J is TRBJ2-1; 12 bases match TRBD1. CDR1 is ENHRY and CDR2 is SYGVKD in the germline V gene. V lost 5 bases to trimming and J lost 7 bases; unmatched junction nucleotides: 6. The CDR3 has 15 amino acids. The CDR3 sequence: CAISPGTGGSNEQFF. CDR3 bases: TGTGCCATCAGTCCCGGGACAGGGGGCTCGAATGAGCAGTTCTTC.

This clonotype was picked up many times. The chain carries TRBV2 and TRBJ1-5; TRBD1 is a possible D gene (5 bases). Trimming took off 4 bases at V and 5 bases at J, with 15 bases between the two ends. The CDR3 extends over 15 amino acids. CDR1 and CDR2 from the germline V gene are SNHLY and FYNNEI. The DNA of the CDR3 is TGTGCCAGCAGTGCCGGGGGGTCGCGCGATCAGCCCCAGCATTTT. Encoded protein: CASSAGGSRDQPQHF.

This clonotype was seen repeatedly, ten times or more. CDR3 sequence reads: CASLSSGGAPEQFF. In nucleotides, the CDR3 is TGTGCCAGCCTCTCTAGCGGGGGGGCCCCTGAGCAGTTCTTC. V and J are TRBV25-1 and TRBJ2-1; 12 bases are shared with TRBD2. Trimming took 8 bases from V and 9 from J; bases not matched to a gene: 8. Germline lookup yields CDR1 MGHDK and CDR2 SYGVNS. CDR3 length: 14 amino acids.

The chain employs TRBV11-1 and TRBJ1-4; D gene ambiguous. Per the germline V gene, CDR1 is SGHAT and CDR2 is FQDESV (reference sequence). V lost 3 bases, J lost 5 bases, and 19 bases lay in between. The CDR3 is made up of 17 amino acids. The CDR3 reads CASSFTPNSQANEKLFF. The DNA for the CDR3 is TGTGCCAGCAGCTTCACTCCCAACAGTCAGGCCAATGAAAAACTGTTTTTT.

Relative to its sample, this clonotype is medium-sized (0.01 to 0.1%). The chain combines TRBV6-5 with TRBJ1-6; 10 bases fit TRBD1. The J segment lost 8 bases and the V segment lost 5 bases, leaving 6 bases of the junction unmatched. Germline lookup yields CDR1 MNHEY and CDR2 SVGAGI. The CDR3 consists of 15 residues. The CDR3 is CASSPRQGAYSPLHF. The CDR3 nucleotides read TGTGCCAGCAGTCCTCGACAGGGGGCCTATTCACCCCTCCACTTT.

The rearrangement links TRBV6-1 to TRBJ2-2; a possible D gene is TRBD2 (6 bases). The CDR3 covers 16 residues. Germline lookup yields CDR1 MNHNS and CDR2 SASEGT. The V gene lost 5 bases and the J gene lost 7 bases, with 20 bases spanning the gap. CDR3 loop: CASSSPAPGASGELFF. The DNA for the CDR3 is TGTGCCAGCAGTTCCCCCGCCCCGGGAGCGAGCGGGGAGCTGTTTTTT.

The sample holds a few counts of this clonotype. The CDR3 DNA reads TGCGCCAGCAGCTTGGTATCAGAGACCCAGTACTTC. Residues: CASSLVSETQYF. The chain is built from TRBV5-1 and TRBJ2-5; D unresolved. CDR1 and CDR2 (germline): SGHRS, YFSETQ. The CDR3 sequence is 12 residues long. V was clipped by 0 bases and J by 4 bases, with 4 bases between them.

This clonotype appeared many times. The rearrangement uses TRBV5-4 and TRBJ2-7; 8 bases match TRBD2. Germline CDR1 and CDR2: SGHNT and YYREEE (reference sequence). V was clipped by 4 bases and J by 2 bases; unmatched bases: 8. This CDR3 spans 15 amino acids. The CDR3 nucleotides read TGTGCCAGCAGCGACCGGGAGGGCCACACCTACGAGCAGTACTTC. This encodes CASSDREGHTYEQYF.

The table lists this clonotype with a few counts. The V and J genes are TRBV7-2 and TRBJ1-5, with D hard to call. In germline, CDR1 is SGHTA, CDR2 FQGNSA. Trimming took off 2 bases at V and 0 bases at J, with 11 bases between the two ends. The CDR3 has 16 amino acids. The CDR3 DNA reads TGTGCCAGCAGCTTATCGACCCGCGGTAGCAATCAGCCCCAGCATTTT. This codes for CASSLSTRGSNQPQHF.

V gene TRBV29-1 combines with J gene TRBJ2-1; D gene unclear. The CDR3 loop spans 12 amino acids. The germline V gene encodes CDR1 SQVTM and CDR2 ANQGSEA. Trimming pared 0 bases from V and 10 bases from J, leaving 10 bases between. CDR3 sequence (DNA): TGCAGCGTTGAAGAGGCAGGAGACGAGCAGTTCTTC. Translation gives CSVEEAGDEQFF.

CDR3 in amino acids: CATSETGQPNTEAFF. CDR3 nucleotide sequence: TGTGCCACCAGTGAGACCGGACAGCCGAACACTGAAGCTTTCTTT. V usage is TRBV24-1 and J usage is TRBJ1-1; tentative D call: TRBD1 (6 bases). The length of the CDR3 is 15 residues. Deletions cut 4 bases from V and 1 base from J, with 12 bases between. From germline, CDR1 is KGHDR and CDR2 SFDVKD.

The chain couples TRBV7-9 to TRBJ2-7; maybe TRBD2 (7 bases). Germline assignment: CDR1 SEHNR and CDR2 FQNEAQ (reference sequence). The CDR3 length is 14 residues. The V end was cut by 8 bases, the J end by 1 base, with 15 bases between. As DNA, the CDR3 is TGTGCCAGCTTCGAAGAGGGGGGGTCCTACGAGCAGTACTTC. It translates to CASFEEGGSYEQYF.

This clonotype has just one count. This sequence may be a read error, since a much larger clone differs from it by one base. This chain links TRBV5-1 with TRBJ1-1; D gene ambiguous. This CDR3 is built from 13 residues. Per the germline V gene, CDR1 is SGHRS and CDR2 is YFSETQ. The CDR3 coding sequence is TGCGCCAGCAGCTTGGTTCCGAACACTGGAGCTTTCTTT. It codes for CASSLVPNTGAFF.

The chain joins TRBV6-5 to TRBJ1-5; 7 bases map to TRBD1. Unmatched junction bases numbered 6, after V lost 0 bases and J lost 4 bases. Germline assignment: CDR1 MNHEY and CDR2 SVGAGI. The CDR3 contains 16 residues. The CDR3 DNA sequence: TGTGCCAGCAGTTACTCGAAGCCAGGGGGTAATCAGCCCCAGCATTTT. This sequence encodes CASSYSKPGGNQPQHF.

By share, this clonotype ranks as medium-sized. J is TRBJ2-1 and V is TRBV24-1; 8 bases agree with TRBD2. With V trimmed by 2 bases and J by 2 bases, 4 bases remained unmatched. The CDR3 sequence is 16 residues long. Germline values: CDR1 KGHDR, CDR2 SFDVKD. CDR3 in amino acids: CATSDSPGLAYNEQFF. The CDR3 DNA is TGTGCCACCAGTGATTCTCCGGGACTAGCCTACAATGAGCAGTTCTTC.

CDR3 sequence (DNA): TGTGCCAGCAGGGAGAGTCCCTACGAGCAGTACTTC. Translation gives CASRESPYEQYF. The rearrangement joins TRBV9 to TRBJ2-7; no clear D gene. Germline CDR1 is SGDLS and CDR2 is YYNGEE. This CDR3 spans 12 amino acids. V lost 5 bases and J lost 2, with 8 bases in between.

This chain joins TRBV5-5 and TRBJ2-1; no definite D call. The ends were cut back, 0 bases at V and 4 bases at J, with 11 bases in the middle. CDR3 length equals 15 residues. Germline values: CDR1 SGHKS, CDR2 YYEKEE (reference sequence). CDR3 sequence: CASSLVTSLYNEQFF. Written as DNA, the CDR3 is TGTGCCAGCAGCTTGGTTACAAGTCTTTACAATGAGCAGTTCTTC. Using reference TRBV5-5 and TRBJ2-1 for the parts outside the CDR3, the full variable domain is DAGVTQSPTHLIKTRGQQVTLRCSPISGHKSVSWYQQVLGQGPQFIFQYYEKEERGRGNFPDRFSARQFPNYSSELNVNALLLGDSALYLCASSLVTSLYNEQFFGPGTRLTVL.

Turning to this clonotype: A much larger clone sits a single nucleotide away, making a read error possible. The chain employs TRBV25-1 and TRBJ1-4; D is undetermined. The V gene's germline CDR1 is MGHDK and CDR2 SYGVNS. The V end lost 6 bases, the J end lost 10 bases, and 6 bases lay between the germline ends. The CDR3 sequence is 10 residues long. CDR3 nucleotides: TGTGCCAGCAGCGGCGGAAAACTGTTTTTT. Its protein product is CASSGGKLFF.

This clonotype occurred a few times. The chain combines TRBV4-3 with TRBJ2-7, with a possible D match to TRBD1 (6 bases). Deletions cut 4 bases from V and 3 bases from J, with 16 bases between. CDR1 and CDR2 (germline): LGHNA, YSLEER. CDR3 size: 15 residues. The CDR3 region is CASSRDRDTLYEQYF. CDR3 in DNA: TGCGCCAGCAGCCGAGATCGGGACACCCTCTACGAGCAGTACTTC.

This rearrangement joins TRBV20-1 to TRBJ1-2; 8 bases match TRBD1. The CDR3 spans 18 residues. The J segment lost 14 bases and the V segment lost 2 bases, leaving 28 bases of the junction unmatched. Germline CDR1 reads DFQATT; CDR2 reads SNEGSKA (reference sequence). Here the CDR3 reads CSARPRTGWRQKRPAGTF. The CDR3 DNA reads as TGCAGTGCTAGACCTCGGACAGGGTGGCGCCAAAAAAGGCCGGCTGGGACCTTC.

This clonotype is termed medium-sized. V gene TRBV20-1 combines with J gene TRBJ1-2; D gene unclear. Between the trimmed V and J ends, which lost 6 bases and 5 bases, there was a span of 16 bases. This CDR3 region has 13 residues. Germline values: CDR1 DFQATT, CDR2 SNEGSKA (reference sequence). In DNA form, the CDR3 reads TGCAGTGCCCCCAGCGGGGTGAAGTATGGCTACACCTTC. Amino acids: CSAPSGVKYGYTF.

In its sample, this clonotype ranks as medium-sized (0.01 to 0.1%). This chain joins TRBV12-3 or TRBV12-4 and TRBJ2-1; possibly TRBD2 for D (6 bases). The CDR3 extends over 14 amino acids. Trimming took 7 bases from V and 0 from J, leaving 10 bases between them. CDR3: CASNWRDSYNEQFF. CDR3 DNA sequence: TGTGCCAGCAATTGGCGGGACTCCTACAATGAGCAGTTCTTC.

This clonotype was found many times. The chain is built from TRBV3-1 and TRBJ2-7, with D perhaps matching TRBD2 (5 bases). Germline values: CDR1 LGHDT, CDR2 YNNKEL (reference sequence). The CDR3 runs to 12 residues. V was cut by 3 bases and J by 4 bases, with 7 bases left in between. CDR3 residues: CASSQGRYEQYF. Written as DNA, the CDR3 is TGTGCCAGCAGCCAGGGGAGATACGAGCAGTACTTC.